This TCR beta chain was identified in a study of OX40 agonist ivuxolimab in advanced cancers. Study outcomes and limitations: Among the lowest peripheral clonal expansion occurred in 0.1-3.0 mg/kg partial responders. Certain nonresponders additionally had low normalized T-cell clonal expansion.

To note about this clone: No antigen is known for it.

Repertoires were generated with immunoSEQ multiplex PCR, while TCRdb's copy carries only in-frame clones and drops some. The table lists fewer than 90,000 clones, around 94% of them singletons, with 2.8% in the top ten. Trimming took 4 bases from V and 7 from J; bases not matched to a gene: 5. CDR1 and CDR2 from the germline V gene are LGHNA and YNFKEQ. This CDR3 has 16 residues. This clonotype originated in an adult with an advanced solid tumor such as melanoma, head and neck, liver or kidney cancer. Sequenced material: CD4+ or CD8+ T cells sorted from blood, taken in a trial of the OX40 agonist ivuxolimab. The chain carries TRBV4-2 and TRBJ2-1; 15 bases are shared with TRBD2. CDR3 bases: TGTGCCAGCAGCCCGGGACTAGCGGGGGGCAGGAATGAGCAGTTCTTC. Encoded protein: CASSPGLAGGRNEQFF.